This T cell receptor beta chain was sequenced during a study of shared clonotypes between healthy human individuals. Data came from immunoSEQ multiplex PCR; TCRdb stores just in-frame clones and leaves some out. Of more than 2,000,000 clones detected, roughly nine tenths appear once; the ten largest clones hold roughly 0.13%. The sample was naive CD4+ T cells sorted from blood. Subset specified: CD45RA+ positively selected. This receptor was obtained from a man between 18 and 29 years old in good health.

This CDR3 is CASISASGGYEQYF. The CDR3 DNA reads as TGTGCCAGCATCTCCGCTAGCGGAGGCTACGAGCAGTACTTC. This chain connects TRBV6-5 to TRBJ2-7, with 7 bases identical to TRBD2. The V segment lost 7 bases and the J segment 3 bases; nucleotides outside the gene matches: 9. Per germline, CDR1 MNHEY and CDR2 SVGAGI. The CDR3 is 14 residues long.